The 29 T cell receptor beta chains reported below all come from one sample, sequenced in a study of T-cell reconstitution after alpha-beta-depleted transplantation in children. Molecular barcoding with unique molecular identifiers was used for the TCRbeta library. MiXCR, applied by TCRdb to the PCR reads, yields one record per CDR3 protein. The table shows approximately 800,000 distinct CDR3 sequences, with 16% occurring only once. Material: PBMCs, mostly from graft donor cells, obtained 360 days after TCRalphabeta/CD19-depleted stem cell transplant. The receptors were sampled from a male patient younger than 18 who had a stem cell transplant for acute lymphoblastic leukemia, so the T cells may come from the graft donor.

The V gene is TRBV11-2, the J gene TRBJ2-1; possibly TRBD2 for D (6 bases). The CDR3 sequence is 15 residues long. Trimming cost V 5 bases and J 2 bases, with 13 bases left between them. Per germline, CDR1 SGHAT and CDR2 FQNNGV. The CDR3: CASSVRLDAYNEQFF. The CDR3 DNA reads TGTGCCAGCAGCGTCCGACTAGACGCCTACAATGAGCAGTTCTTC.

The sample holds a few counts of this clonotype. The chain joins TRBV2 to TRBJ2-1; 8 bases are a match to TRBD2. This CDR3 comprises 16 residues. From germline, CDR1 is SNHLY and CDR2 FYNNEI. V shed 7 bases and J 0 bases; nucleotides not matched to a gene: 8. CDR3 protein: CASKKRESSSYNEQFF. DNA for the CDR3: TGTGCCAGCAAAAAGCGGGAGTCGAGCTCCTACAATGAGCAGTTCTTC.

V gene TRBV19 combines with J gene TRBJ2-1, with D tentatively TRBD2 (6 bases). Germline V gene lookup returns CDR1 LNHDA and CDR2 SQIVND (reference sequence). V shed 1 base and J shed 7 bases, with 8 bases lying between them. The CDR3 is 13 residues long. CDR3 DNA: TGTGCCAGTAGTATAGGGCTAGCGAATGAGCAGTTCTTC. This gives the protein CASSIGLANEQFF.

The table lists this clonotype with many counts. The chain recombines TRBV12-3 or TRBV12-4 with TRBJ2-7; 8 bases agree with TRBD2. The CDR3 consists of 14 residues. V gave up 6 bases and J gave up 3 bases; unmatched junction bases: 7. CDR3 amino acids: CASSPAGTSYEQYF. As DNA, the CDR3 is TGTGCCAGCAGCCCGGCCGGGACTAGCTACGAGCAGTACTTC.

The J gene is TRBJ2-5, the V gene TRBV12-3 or TRBV12-4, with D unresolved. This CDR3 spans 16 amino acids. V was pared by 8 bases and J by 5 bases, with 24 bases between. For the CDR3, the DNA is TGTGCCAGCCGCCCCCCCATGTGGTCGATCGAGGAGACCCAGTACTTC. Residues: CASRPPMWSIEETQYF.

This clonotype has more than one count but fewer than ten. The CDR3 nucleotides are TGCGCCAGCCTCTACAATGAGCAGTTCTTC. This sequence encodes CASLYNEQFF. The chain combines TRBV23-1 with TRBJ2-1; D ambiguous. TRBV23-1 is filed as an ORF, its function uncertain. This CDR3 comprises 10 residues. Trimming shortened V by 8 bases and J by 3 bases, and 2 bases separated the two germline ends.

This clonotype was recorded a few times. The gene calls are TRBV12-3 or TRBV12-4 and TRBJ1-2; 8 bases are a match to TRBD1. The V gene end was trimmed by 6 bases and the J gene end by 4 bases; junction bases not matched to a gene: 7. The CDR3 is 14 amino acids. The CDR3 loop is CASRDRELGYGYTF. CDR3 DNA sequence: TGTGCCAGCAGGGACAGGGAGCTCGGCTATGGCTACACCTTC.

V gene TRBV4-1 combines with J gene TRBJ2-5; perhaps TRBD1 as D (5 bases). In germline, CDR1 is MGHRA, CDR2 YSYEKL. V gave up 4 bases and J gave up 3 bases, with 21 bases separating them. This CDR3 comprises 17 residues. The CDR3 loop reads CASSPYRFKGPKETQYF. The CDR3, as DNA: TGCGCCAGCAGCCCATACCGGTTTAAGGGGCCTAAAGAGACCCAGTACTTC.

This clonotype was observed a handful of times. The chain couples TRBV7-8 to TRBJ2-7; D is uncertain. Germline values: CDR1 SGHVS, CDR2 FQNEAQ. The germline V and J ends were trimmed by 1 base and 3 bases, with 13 bases remaining between them. The CDR3 runs to 15 residues. The DNA of the CDR3 is TGTGCCAGCAGCTTAGACCCGGGCACCCTCTACGAGCAGTACTTC. This encodes CASSLDPGTLYEQYF.

This clonotype was seen at least ten times. The J gene is TRBJ2-1, the V gene TRBV12-3 or TRBV12-4; 14 bases match TRBD2. The CDR3 totals 16 residues. V lost 1 base, J lost 5 bases, and 1 base stayed unmatched. The CDR3 loop reads CASSLGGLAGDNEQFF. The CDR3 DNA reads as TGTGCCAGCAGTTTAGGGGGACTAGCGGGAGACAATGAGCAGTTCTTC.

There are many counts of this clonotype. V gene TRBV5-1 combines with J gene TRBJ2-1; 10 bases fit TRBD2. Trimming cost V 1 base and J 7 bases; bases outside gene matches: 2. The CDR3 loop spans 14 amino acids. Germline values: CDR1 SGHRS, CDR2 YFSETQ. The CDR3 DNA is TGCGCCAGCAGCTTGACTAGCGGGACTAATGAGCAGTTCTTC. It codes for CASSLTSGTNEQFF.

The chain combines TRBV12-3 or TRBV12-4 with TRBJ2-1; 8 bases map to TRBD2. This CDR3 has 14 residues. V dropped 3 bases and J dropped 8; count of bases not matched to a gene: 6. The CDR3, as DNA: TGTGCCAGCAGTTTGCCGGGACTAGAATATGAGCAGTTCTTC. Protein product: CASSLPGLEYEQFF.

The chain couples TRBV2 to TRBJ2-2; TRBD1 agrees at 8 bases. The CDR3 covers 14 residues. The germline gives CDR1 SNHLY, CDR2 FYNNEI. With V trimmed by 11 bases and J by 5 bases, 10 bases remained unmatched. CDR3 region: CAGRTGRNTGELFF. The CDR3 region has the DNA TGTGCCGGACGGACAGGGAGGAATACCGGGGAGCTGTTTTTT. The full variable domain, with the rest looked up from reference TRBV2 and TRBJ2-2, is EPEVTQTPSHQVTQMGQEVILRCVPISNHLYFYWYRQILGQKVEFLVSFYNNEISEKSEIFDDQFSVERPDGSNFTLKIRSTKLEDSAMYFCAGRTGRNTGELFFGEGSRLTVL.

This clonotype turned up a few times. The chain recombines TRBV5-1 with TRBJ1-1, with 7 bases aligning to TRBD1. V lost 4 bases, J lost 5 bases, and 5 bases stayed unmatched. CDR1 and CDR2 from the germline V gene are SGHRS and YFSETQ. CDR3 length: 13 residues. CDR3 sequence (DNA): TGCGCCAGCAGCGGAACAGGGGAAACTGAAGCTTTCTTT. It is translated as CASSGTGETEAFF.

Here the CDR3 DNA reads TGTGCCGTATCCTCCGGGAGGACCGGCAATGAGCAGTTCTTC. Translating it yields CAVSSGRTGNEQFF. V is TRBV27 and J is TRBJ2-1; 7 bases match TRBD2. With V trimmed by 11 bases and J by 6 bases, 13 bases remained unmatched. The CDR3 is 14 residues long. Germline CDR1 and CDR2: MNHEY and SMNVEV (reference sequence).

This clonotype was found many times. V gene TRBV7-9 combines with J gene TRBJ2-4, with D hard to call. The V gene lost 3 bases and the J gene lost 0 bases, with 9 bases spanning the gap. The CDR3 length is 15 residues. Germline V gene lookup returns CDR1 SEHNR and CDR2 FQNEAQ (reference sequence). CDR3 in DNA: TGTGCCAGCAGCTTCCCCAGGCTAGCCAAAAACATTCAGTACTTC. Protein: CASSFPRLAKNIQYF.

The CDR3 coding sequence is TGCGCCAGCAGTGAATTTGTGTTTGGGAGGACTTACGAGCAGTACTTC. Translation: CASSEFVFGRTYEQYF. The chain links TRBV5-1 to TRBJ2-7; D is possibly TRBD2 (6 bases). Trimming took 5 bases from V and 4 from J, leaving 22 bases between them. The length of the CDR3 is 16 residues. The germline V gene has CDR1 SGHRS and CDR2 YFSETQ. The full variable domain, completed using reference TRBV5-1 and TRBJ2-7, is KAGVTQTPRYLIKTRGQQVTLSCSPISGHRSVSWYQQTPGQGLQFLFEYFSETQRNKGNFPGRFSGRQFSNSRSEMNVSTLELGDSALYLCASSEFVFGRTYEQYFGPGTRLTVT.

The table lists this clonotype with a few counts. The J gene is TRBJ1-1, the V gene TRBV7-3; D might be TRBD1 (6 bases). Per the germline V gene, CDR1 is SGHTA and CDR2 is FQGTGA. This CDR3 has 13 amino acids. With 5 bases removed from V and 7 bases from J, the gap between germline ends came to 14 bases. CDR3 sequence (DNA): TGTGCCAGCAGCCCCGATCGGGGGCGTGAAGCTTTCTTT. Residues: CASSPDRGREAFF.

This clonotype was counted ten times or more. The chain joins TRBV7-9 to TRBJ2-7; D not certain. Germline-derived CDR1 and CDR2 are SEHNR and FQNEAQ (reference sequence). The CDR3 has 11 amino acids. V shed 5 bases and J shed 7 bases, with 9 bases lying between them. In DNA form, the CDR3 reads TGTGCCAGCAGCAACCTTGCTGAGCAGTACTTC. Its translation: CASSNLAEQYF.

This clonotype has more than one count but fewer than ten. The chain combines TRBV5-1 with TRBJ2-2, with 8 positions matching TRBD2. The trim removed 0 bases at V and 5 bases at J, leaving 9 bases unmatched. The CDR3 contains 17 residues. Per the germline V gene, CDR1 is SGHRS and CDR2 is YFSETQ. The CDR3 DNA follows: TGCGCCAGCAGCTTGGAGCGGGGCGGGAGGTTGACCGGGGAGCTGTTTTTT. Amino acid sequence: CASSLERGGRLTGELFF.

The rearrangement joins TRBV29-1 to TRBJ1-4, with no clear D. This CDR3 is 12 amino acids long. Per germline, CDR1 SQVTM and CDR2 ANQGSEA. Trimming took off 4 bases at V and 6 bases at J, with 9 bases between the two ends. The CDR3 protein is CSVGRPDEKLFF. The CDR3 nucleotides read TGCAGCGTTGGGAGACCGGATGAAAAACTGTTTTTT.

This clonotype has ten or more counts. The chain uses TRBV7-2 and TRBJ2-1, with D possibly being TRBD2 (5 bases). The CDR3 is made up of 17 amino acids. Looked up from germline, CDR1 is SGHTA and CDR2 is FQGNSA. The V gene lost 4 bases and the J gene lost 7 bases, with 23 bases spanning the gap. The CDR3 region is CASSSAVWSGRRNEQFF. In DNA form, the CDR3 reads TGTGCCAGCAGCTCCGCGGTTTGGAGCGGAAGAAGGAATGAGCAGTTCTTC.

As concerns this clonotype: The junction does not match germline at one end; this may be a read error. This CDR3 reads CANSEAALSLNPQFF. The CDR3 nucleotides are TGTGCCAACAGTGAAGCCGCTCTTAGCCTAAACCCTCAGTTCTTC. V is TRBV2 and J is TRBJ2-1; D gene uncertain. Looked up from germline, CDR1 is SNHLY and CDR2 is FYNNEI. This CDR3 comprises 15 residues.

This clonotype was seen a few times. This chain connects TRBV5-1 to TRBJ2-1; 8 bases fit TRBD1. V shed 0 bases and J 4 bases; nucleotides not matched to a gene: 12. This CDR3 is 18 amino acids long. The germline gives CDR1 SGHRS, CDR2 YFSETQ. In DNA, the CDR3 is TGCGCCAGCAGCTTGGACCCCCCGACAGGGGCCCTATACAATGAGCAGTTCTTC. Translated, it gives CASSLDPPTGALYNEQFF.

The rearrangement links TRBV12-3 or TRBV12-4 to TRBJ1-1; 9 bases match TRBD1. This CDR3 has 15 residues. Trimming removed 4 bases from V and 7 bases from J; junction bases left unmatched: 10. The CDR3 here is CASSSFTGGGGEAFF. The CDR3 bases are TGTGCCAGCAGTTCCTTTACAGGGGGCGGAGGTGAAGCTTTCTTT.

V usage is TRBV6-5 and J usage is TRBJ2-3; TRBD2 agrees at 9 bases. The V segment lost 6 bases and the J segment 6 bases; nucleotides outside the gene matches: 7. The CDR3 has 14 amino acids. CDR1 MNHEY and CDR2 SVGAGI come from the germline V gene. This CDR3 reads CASSYGTSSDTQYF. The CDR3 DNA follows: TGTGCCAGCAGCTACGGGACTAGCTCCGATACGCAGTATTTT.

This clonotype has only a few counts. The chain combines TRBV7-8 with TRBJ2-7; 8 nucleotides agree with TRBD1. The trim removed 0 bases at V and 4 bases at J, leaving 5 bases unmatched. This CDR3 comprises 15 residues. The germline V gene encodes CDR1 SGHVS and CDR2 FQNEAQ. Written as DNA, the CDR3 is TGTGCCAGCAGCTTAGCGGCAGGGGGCTATTACGAGCAGTACTTC. Translation: CASSLAAGGYYEQYF.

CDR3: CASSLDGQGGTEAFF. The CDR3 DNA is TGTGCCAGCAGCTTGGACGGACAGGGGGGCACTGAAGCTTTCTTT. The V call is TRBV5-6, the J call TRBJ1-1; 10 bases align to TRBD1. Looked up from germline, CDR1 is SGHDT and CDR2 is YYEEEE. This CDR3 region has 15 residues. V lost 0 bases to trimming and J lost 4 bases; unmatched junction nucleotides: 3.

This clonotype was found many times. This chain joins TRBV29-1 and TRBJ1-2; D is possibly TRBD1 (5 bases). Germline V lookup: CDR1 SQVTM, CDR2 ANQGSEA. CDR3 size: 14 residues. Trimming left V 4 bases short and J 4 bases short, with 16 bases between. CDR3 amino acids: CSVVEGPRGYGYTF. The CDR3 region has the DNA TGCAGCGTTGTCGAGGGACCCCGAGGCTATGGCTACACCTTC.